The clone carrying this T cell receptor beta chain was recorded a few times. Its antigen remains unknown. This sample stems from a study of T-cell reconstitution after alpha-beta-depleted transplantation in children. General study results and limits: Where some patients showed high TCRbeta diversity at day 60, it came from recipient T cells and thymic progenitors that had survived. Alpha-beta T cells present about two months after transplant were reported to originate from several hundred expanded graft clones. When one year had passed after transplant, most T-cell counts and diversity came from newly produced T cells.

The germline V gene encodes CDR1 DFQATT and CDR2 SNEGSKA (reference sequence). This CDR3 region has 15 residues. V was pared by 1 base and J by 3 bases, with 7 bases of the junction left unmatched. Unique molecular identifiers were built into the TCRbeta library. From the PCR reads, TCRdb called clonotypes with MiXCR, one entry per CDR3 protein. The sample lists around 450,000 distinct CDR3 sequences, around 15% seen once, with under 30% in the top ten. Here the sequenced sample was PBMCs, mostly from graft donor cells, taken 360 days after TCRalphabeta/CD19-depleted stem cell transplant. The sequence derives from a boy in the first two years of life who had a stem cell transplant for Wiskott-Aldrich syndrome, so the T cells may come from the graft donor. The J gene is TRBJ2-7, the V gene TRBV20-1, with 9 bases fitting TRBD2. CDR3 residues: CSARASGKSHYEQYF. The CDR3 nucleotides are TGCAGTGCTAGAGCTAGCGGGAAATCCCACTACGAGCAGTACTTC.